The entry below describes one T cell receptor (beta chain). Its cognate antigen is unknown. The sample belongs to a study of a mutant IDH1 vaccine in newly diagnosed glioma. Study as a whole: Patients began vaccination 4-6 weeks after radiotherapy alone, or with temozolomide cycles. The treated population exhibited a male proportion of roughly 62%, a female proportion of roughly 38%, and a mean age of around 40 years. Patients were pretreated with radiotherapy, temozolomide, or both, mostly both.

The table came from immunoSEQ multiplex PCR; TCRdb's copy has only in-frame clones and leaves some out. Of tens of thousands of clones in the sample, roughly four fifths were seen once. The length of the CDR3 is 14 residues. Trimming at V came to 11 bases and at J to 8 bases, leaving 9 bases not matched to a gene. Germline V gene lookup returns CDR1 LNHDA and CDR2 SQIVND (reference sequence). Noted time point: week 5, during vaccination. Every single dose of the vaccine, 300 ug of mutant IDH1 20-mer peptide, came with topical imiquimod. This sequence originates from a man younger than 40 with glioma. V is TRBV19 and J is TRBJ2-2; 12 bases are a match to TRBD2. Sequenced material: PBMCs, taken from a glioma patient whose treatment included an IDH1 peptide vaccine. CDR3 nucleotides: TGTGCCTCGGGGCTAGCGGGAGGGACAGGGGAGCTGTTTTTT. It specifies CASGLAGGTGELFF.